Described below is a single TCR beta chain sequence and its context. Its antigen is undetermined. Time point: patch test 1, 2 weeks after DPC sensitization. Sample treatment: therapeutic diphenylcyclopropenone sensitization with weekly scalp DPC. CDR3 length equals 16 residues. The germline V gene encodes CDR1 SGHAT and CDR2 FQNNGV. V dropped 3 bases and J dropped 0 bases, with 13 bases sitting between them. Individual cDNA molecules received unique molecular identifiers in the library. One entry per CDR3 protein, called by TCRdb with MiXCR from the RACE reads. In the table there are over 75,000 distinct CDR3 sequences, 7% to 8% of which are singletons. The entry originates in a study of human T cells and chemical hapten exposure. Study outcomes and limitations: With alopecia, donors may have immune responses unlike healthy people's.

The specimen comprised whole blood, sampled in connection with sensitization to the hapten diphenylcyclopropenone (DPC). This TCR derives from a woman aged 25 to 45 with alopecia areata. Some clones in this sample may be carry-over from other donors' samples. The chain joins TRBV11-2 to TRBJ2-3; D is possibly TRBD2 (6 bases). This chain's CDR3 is CASSFGTHRSTDTQYF. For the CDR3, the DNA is TGTGCCAGCAGCTTTGGGACTCACCGCAGCACAGATACGCAGTATTTT.